Listed below are T cell receptor beta chains from one sample, sequenced in a study of T cell changes during pregnancy in multiple sclerosis. The assay was immunoSEQ multiplex PCR, and TCRdb's table has in-frame clones only and misses some. The sample consists of about 100,000 clones, just over 90% of them appearing once. Source: peripheral blood, taken after pregnancy. These receptors all come from a female donor with multiple sclerosis, enrolled in a pregnancy study. CDR3s include the opening cysteine and the closing phenylalanine or tryptophan. Fields, in order: J gene, D gene, clone size, V gene, CDR3 protein, CDR3 DNA. D genes are given only for firm matches. Size is stated for part of the rows, as once, few or many counts, or as a class when the clone is expanded.

>TRBJ1-1|.|.|TRBV7-6
CASSFSRASEAFF
TGTGCCAGCAGCTTCTCCAGGGCCTCTGAAGCTTTCTTT
>TRBJ1-2|.|.|TRBV9
CASSVEGAIYGYTF
TGTGCCAGCAGCGTAGAAGGAGCTATCTATGGCTACACCTTC
>TRBJ2-7|TRBD1|.|TRBV7-9
CASSPGTVHYEQYF
TGTGCCAGCAGTCCCGGGACAGTACACTACGAGCAGTACTTC
>TRBJ1-5|.|.|TRBV10-2
CASGSGEGNQPQHF
TGCGCCAGCGGCTCGGGGGAGGGTAATCAGCCCCAGCATTTT
>TRBJ2-7|TRBD1|.|TRBV29-1
CSVEGTGIHEQYF
TGCAGCGTTGAAGGGACAGGGATCCACGAGCAGTACTTC
>TRBJ2-5|.|.|TRBV5-1
CASSLGAGRETQYF
TGCGCCAGCAGCTTGGGGGCTGGGCGTGAGACCCAGTACTTC
>TRBJ2-3|TRBD2|.|TRBV6-1
CASTLSGAWADTQYF
TGTGCCAGCACCCTAAGCGGGGCTTGGGCAGATACGCAGTATTTT
>TRBJ2-7|.|.|TRBV7-3
CASSLGSGEQYF
TGTGCCAGCAGCTTAGGGTCGGGAGAGCAGTACTTC
>TRBJ2-7|TRBD1|.|TRBV25-1
CASSDPTGDRVSYEQYF
TGTGCCAGCAGTGATCCTACGGGGGACAGGGTCTCCTACGAGCAGTACTTC
>TRBJ2-5|TRBD2|.|TRBV6-1
CASSEQGGETQYF
TGTGCCAGCAGTGAACAGGGAGGGGAGACCCAGTACTTC
>TRBJ1-6|.|.|TRBV6-1
CASSETRARLDSPLHF
TGTGCCAGCAGTGAAACCAGGGCCAGGTTGGATTCACCCCTCCACTTT
>TRBJ2-1|.|.|TRBV13
CASSVMDYNEQFF
TGTGCCAGCAGCGTAATGGACTATAATGAGCAGTTCTTC
>TRBJ2-7|.|.|TRBV4-1
CASSQETPARGTQQYF
TGCGCCAGCAGCCAAGAAACCCCGGCCCGTGGGACACAGCAGTACTTC
>TRBJ1-1|.|.|TRBV27
CASSLRGLPTEAFF
TGTGCCAGCAGCCTAAGGGGCCTCCCCACTGAAGCTTTCTTT
>TRBJ1-2|.|.|TRBV7-3
CASSETGGGGYTF
TGTGCCAGCAGCGAGACAGGCGGCGGGGGCTACACCTTC
>TRBJ2-2|TRBD1|.|TRBV29-1
CSVARDRGSGELFF
TGCAGCGTAGCTCGGGACAGGGGATCCGGGGAGCTGTTTTTT
>TRBJ2-7|.|.|TRBV5-1
CASSLTGHEQYF
TGCGCCAGCAGCTTGACAGGCCACGAGCAGTACTTC
>TRBJ2-3|.|.|TRBV6-6
CASRPTSSDTQYF
TGTGCCAGCAGACCCACTAGCTCGGATACGCAGTATTTT
>TRBJ2-2|TRBD2|.|TRBV7-7
CASSSTSGNTGELFF
TGTGCTAGCAGCTCGACTAGCGGAAACACCGGGGAGCTGTTTTTT
>TRBJ2-7|.|.|TRBV27
CASSSWTGTYEQYF
TGTGCCAGCAGTTCGTGGACCGGGACCTACGAGCAGTACTTC
>TRBJ2-2|.|.|TRBV2
CASRERDSTGELFF
TGTGCCAGCAGGGAGAGGGATAGCACCGGGGAGCTGTTTTTT
>TRBJ1-1|.|.|TRBV4-1
CASSQGPNSNTEAFF
TGCGCCAGCAGCCAGGGCCCGAATTCGAACACTGAAGCTTTCTTT
>TRBJ2-5|.|.|TRBV7-2
CASSNPSWQQETQYF
TGTGCCAGCAGCAACCCTTCTTGGCAGCAAGAGACCCAGTACTTC
>TRBJ2-1|TRBD2|.|TRBV5-1
CASSLDSGGTYEQFF
TGCGCCAGCAGCTTGGATAGCGGGGGGACGTATGAGCAGTTCTTC
>TRBJ2-7|.|.|TRBV7-2
CASSFGGEQYF
TGTGCCAGCAGCTTTGGCGGCGAGCAGTACTTC
>TRBJ2-3|.|.|TRBV10-3
CASRGGQGTDTQYF
TGTGCCTCCAGGGGGGGACAGGGCACAGATACGCAGTATTTT
>TRBJ2-1|TRBD2|.|TRBV5-4
CASSPKGLAGVDEQFF
TGTGCCAGCAGCCCAAAGGGACTAGCGGGGGTAGATGAGCAGTTCTTC
>TRBJ2-5|TRBD1|.|TRBV30
CAEDRGGETQYF
TGTGCTGAGGACAGGGGCGGAGAGACCCAGTACTTC
>TRBJ2-1|.|.|TRBV11-2
CATTDGVSRDEQFF
TGTGCCACCACAGACGGGGTTTCTAGGGATGAGCAGTTCTTC
>TRBJ1-3|.|.|TRBV2
CASSEEPGNTIYF
TGTGCCAGCAGTGAAGAGCCCGGAAACACCATATATTTT
>TRBJ2-3|TRBD2|.|TRBV18
CASSPLAGTSGGRGTDTQYF
TGTGCCAGCTCACCATTGGCAGGGACTAGCGGGGGCCGAGGCACAGATACGCAGTATTTT
>TRBJ1-1|.|.|TRBV5-5
CASLPAGGVNTEAFF
TGTGCCAGCCTCCCCGCGGGGGGGGTGAACACTGAAGCTTTCTTT
>TRBJ1-2|.|.|TRBV4-1
CASSLSALNGYTF
TGCGCCAGCAGCCTAAGCGCACTAAATGGCTACACCTTC
>TRBJ2-7|TRBD1|.|TRBV2
CASSDLDRDYEQYF
TGTGCCAGCAGTGATTTGGACAGGGACTACGAGCAGTACTTC
>TRBJ1-2|.|.|TRBV5-1
CASSLDRNYGYTF
TGCGCCAGCAGCTTGGACAGAAACTATGGCTACACCTTC
>TRBJ1-2|TRBD1|.|TRBV7-6
CASSPRTGGLLRHGYTF
TGTGCCAGCAGCCCCCGGACAGGGGGCCTCCTGCGGCATGGCTACACCTTC
>TRBJ2-1|TRBD2|.|TRBV18
CASSPGLAAIYNEQFF
TGTGCCAGCTCACCAGGACTAGCGGCTATTTACAATGAGCAGTTCTTC
>TRBJ2-1|.|.|TRBV5-1
CASSSTGNNEQFF
TGCGCCAGCAGCTCTACAGGAAACAATGAGCAGTTCTTC
>TRBJ2-7|TRBD1|few|TRBV5-6
CASSYGTEPGEQYF
TGTGCCAGCAGCTACGGGACAGAGCCTGGCGAGCAGTACTTC
>TRBJ1-2|.|.|TRBV6-5
CASSEYRVNYGYTF
TGTGCCAGCAGCGAATACAGGGTGAACTATGGCTACACCTTC
>TRBJ1-1|TRBD1|.|TRBV7-9
CASSPGTGFSAFF
TGTGCCAGCAGCCCAGGGACAGGTTTTTCCGCTTTCTTT
>TRBJ2-7|.|.|TRBV7-7
CASSLIRGNEQYF
TGTGCTAGCAGCTTAATTCGGGGGAACGAGCAGTACTTC
>TRBJ1-1|.|.|TRBV2
CASSEATIGGNSEAFF
TGTGCCAGCAGTGAAGCTACTATCGGGGGAAACTCTGAAGCTTTCTTT
>TRBJ2-7|TRBD1|.|TRBV19
CARYSPITRDREKSEYF
TGTGCCAGATACAGCCCGATTACCCGGGACAGGGAAAAGAGTGAGTACTTC
>TRBJ2-5|TRBD2|.|TRBV11-1
CASSPGTSGGLGTQYF
TGTGCCAGCAGCCCAGGGACTAGCGGGGGGCTGGGGACCCAGTACTTC